A single sample is the source of the 14 T cell receptor beta chains below, sequenced in a study of T cell responses to AZD1222 COVID-19 vaccine. Profiling relied on immunoSEQ multiplex PCR, and the TCRdb table lists in-frame clones only, not all of them. The repertoire holds approximately 130,000 clones, with 80% to 90% as singletons. The sample was peripheral blood, taken 28 days after the second AZD1222 dose. The receptors here all came from an adult who received the AZD1222 COVID-19 vaccine.

This rearrangement joins TRBV10-3 to TRBJ1-2, with TRBD1 matching over 9 bases. Germline values: CDR1 ENHRY, CDR2 SYGVKD. The CDR3 is 14 residues long. With V trimmed by 6 bases and J by 5 bases, 7 bases remained unmatched. CDR3 coding DNA: TGTGCCATCAGGTGGGGACAGGGTGAATATGGCTACACCTTC. The encoded protein is CAIRWGQGEYGYTF.

The chain has TRBV5-1 and TRBJ2-1; 14 positions agree with TRBD2. The germline V gene has CDR1 SGHRS and CDR2 YFSETQ. Trimming at V came to 4 bases and at J to 7 bases, leaving 10 bases not matched to a gene. This CDR3 has 17 amino acids. The CDR3 reads CASSPTTSGRALNEQFF. Here the CDR3 DNA reads TGCGCCAGCAGCCCCACGACTAGCGGGAGGGCCCTGAATGAGCAGTTCTTC.

Notes on this clone: Additional DNA sequences in this sample encode the identical CDR3. V gene TRBV7-9 combines with J gene TRBJ2-7; no reliable D call. The CDR3 is 12 amino acids. The V and J ends lost 1 base and 4 bases respectively, with 5 bases between them. Germline V gene sequence: CDR1 SEHNR, CDR2 FQNEAQ (reference sequence). The CDR3 DNA sequence: TGTGCCAGCAGCTTAGTCGGTTACGAGCAGTACTTC. This gives the protein CASSLVGYEQYF.

The chain joins TRBV28 to TRBJ2-1, with 8 bases that match TRBD1. Germline CDR1 is MDHEN and CDR2 is SYDVKM. CDR3 length equals 16 residues. V shed 5 bases and J 4 bases; nucleotides not matched to a gene: 10. The chain's CDR3 is CASSPLPGQVYNEQFF. CDR3 bases: TGTGCCAGCAGTCCCCTACCGGGACAGGTTTACAATGAGCAGTTCTTC. The variable domain in full, with the rest retrieved from reference TRBV28 and TRBJ2-1, is DVKVTQSSRYLVKRTGEKVFLECVQDMDHENMFWYRQDPGLGLRLIYFSYDVKMKEKGDIPEGYSVSREKKERFSLILESASTNQTSMYLCASSPLPGQVYNEQFFGPGTRLTVL.

This chain joins TRBV6-2 or TRBV6-3 and TRBJ2-5; D gene ambiguous. Germline CDR1 is MNHEY and CDR2 is SVGEGT. V was cut by 2 bases and J by 9 bases, with 16 bases left in between. The CDR3 covers 14 residues. DNA of the CDR3: TGTGCCAGCAGTTACCCGGGTCCTTTTGGGTCCCAGTACTTC. Translation gives CASSYPGPFGSQYF.

The genes are TRBV11-3 and TRBJ2-3; D gene uncertain. V was trimmed by 3 bases and J by 4 bases, leaving 8 bases between them. The CDR3 is 13 residues long. Germline CDR1 is SGHNT and CDR2 is YENEEA. Here the CDR3 DNA reads TGTGCCAGCAGCTTTGACTTGTCAGATACGCAGTATTTT. It encodes CASSFDLSDTQYF.

CDR3 coding DNA: TGTGCCAGCAGCCCCACACCCGACTCCTACAATGAGCAGTTCTTC. It yields the protein CASSPTPDSYNEQFF. The rearrangement joins TRBV3-1 (or the pseudogene TRBV3-2) to TRBJ2-1; no clear D gene. Germline V gene sequence: CDR1 LGHDT, CDR2 YNNKEL (reference sequence). The V gene lost 4 bases and the J gene lost 0 bases, with 10 bases spanning the gap. The CDR3 is 15 amino acids.

This chain connects TRBV7-8 to TRBJ2-1; TRBD2 aligns across 7 bases. V shed 2 bases and J 8 bases; nucleotides not matched to a gene: 9. Germline CDR1 is SGHVS and CDR2 is FQNEAQ. The CDR3 is made up of 15 amino acids. CDR3 residues: CASSLRRGSLDEQFF. The CDR3 DNA reads as TGTGCCAGCAGCTTAAGGCGGGGGAGTTTGGATGAGCAGTTCTTC.

This sequence joins TRBV30 and TRBJ1-1; D is uncertain. Trimming left V 2 bases short and J 0 bases short, with 7 bases between. Germline V gene lookup returns CDR1 GTSNPN and CDR2 SVGIG (reference sequence). The CDR3 contains 13 residues. The CDR3 reads CAWSRSLNTEAFF. The DNA of the CDR3 is TGTGCCTGGAGTCGCTCCCTGAACACTGAAGCTTTCTTT.

V is TRBV4-1 and J is TRBJ1-4; 9 bases align to TRBD1. There are 16 residues in the CDR3. Germline trimming cut 3 bases from V and 0 bases from J; bases unmatched to any gene: 2. Looked up from germline, CDR1 is MGHRA and CDR2 is YSYEKL. The CDR3 loop is CASSQGQGSTNEKLFF. Here the CDR3 DNA reads TGCGCCAGCAGCCAGGGACAGGGATCAACTAATGAAAAACTGTTTTTT.

This sequence joins TRBV7-2 and TRBJ1-1; no definite D call. Deletions cut 5 bases from V and 1 base from J, with 5 bases between. CDR3 size: 12 residues. Germline V gives CDR1 SGHTA, CDR2 FQGNSA. In nucleotides, the CDR3 is TGTGCCAGCAGCCCCAGGAACACTGAAGCTTTCTTT. It yields the protein CASSPRNTEAFF. The full variable domain, completed using reference TRBV7-2 and TRBJ1-1, is GAGVSQSPSNKVTEKGKDVELRCDPISGHTALYWYRQSLGQGLEFLIYFQGNSAPDKSGLPSDRFSAERTGGSVSTLTIQRTQQEDSAVYLCASSPRNTEAFFGQGTRLTVV.

This chain joins TRBV30 and TRBJ2-3; TRBD2 matches at 11 bases. The CDR3 totals 15 residues. CDR1 and CDR2 from the germline V gene are GTSNPN and SVGIG (reference sequence). V was clipped by 3 bases and J by 9 bases; unmatched bases: 11. CDR3 sequence (DNA): TGTGCCTGGAGACCCTTGACTAGCGGGATTGGGACGCAGTATTTT. Residues: CAWRPLTSGIGTQYF.

V usage is TRBV7-9 and J usage is TRBJ1-1; D is undetermined. The germline V gene has CDR1 SEHNR and CDR2 FQNEAQ (reference sequence). There are 13 residues in the CDR3. The V end lost 4 bases, the J end lost 2 bases, and 8 bases lay between the germline ends. The CDR3 DNA reads as TGTGCCAGCAGCTCGCAAATTAACACTGAAGCTTTCTTT. Its translation is CASSSQINTEAFF.

The chain recombines TRBV29-1 with TRBJ1-1; the D gene is possibly TRBD1 (5 bases). The germline V gene has CDR1 SQVTM and CDR2 ANQGSEA. The CDR3 sequence is 14 residues long. V was trimmed by 7 bases and J by 5 bases, leaving 20 bases between them. The DNA of the CDR3 is TGCAGCGCCGGGACGGCGCCCTTTGGAACTGAAGCTTTCTTT. This gives the protein CSAGTAPFGTEAFF.